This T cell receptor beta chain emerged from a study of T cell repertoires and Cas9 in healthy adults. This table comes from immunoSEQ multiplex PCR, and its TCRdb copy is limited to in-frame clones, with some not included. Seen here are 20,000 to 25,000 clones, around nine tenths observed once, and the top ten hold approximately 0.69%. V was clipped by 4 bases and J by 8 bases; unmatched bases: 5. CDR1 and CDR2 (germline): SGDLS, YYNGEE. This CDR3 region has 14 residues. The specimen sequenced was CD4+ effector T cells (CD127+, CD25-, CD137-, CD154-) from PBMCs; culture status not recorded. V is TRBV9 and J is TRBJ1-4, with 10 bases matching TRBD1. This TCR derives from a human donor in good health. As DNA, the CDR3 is TGTGCCAGCAGCAGACAGGGGGCGTCCGAAAAACTGTTTTTT. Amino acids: CASSRQGASEKLFF.